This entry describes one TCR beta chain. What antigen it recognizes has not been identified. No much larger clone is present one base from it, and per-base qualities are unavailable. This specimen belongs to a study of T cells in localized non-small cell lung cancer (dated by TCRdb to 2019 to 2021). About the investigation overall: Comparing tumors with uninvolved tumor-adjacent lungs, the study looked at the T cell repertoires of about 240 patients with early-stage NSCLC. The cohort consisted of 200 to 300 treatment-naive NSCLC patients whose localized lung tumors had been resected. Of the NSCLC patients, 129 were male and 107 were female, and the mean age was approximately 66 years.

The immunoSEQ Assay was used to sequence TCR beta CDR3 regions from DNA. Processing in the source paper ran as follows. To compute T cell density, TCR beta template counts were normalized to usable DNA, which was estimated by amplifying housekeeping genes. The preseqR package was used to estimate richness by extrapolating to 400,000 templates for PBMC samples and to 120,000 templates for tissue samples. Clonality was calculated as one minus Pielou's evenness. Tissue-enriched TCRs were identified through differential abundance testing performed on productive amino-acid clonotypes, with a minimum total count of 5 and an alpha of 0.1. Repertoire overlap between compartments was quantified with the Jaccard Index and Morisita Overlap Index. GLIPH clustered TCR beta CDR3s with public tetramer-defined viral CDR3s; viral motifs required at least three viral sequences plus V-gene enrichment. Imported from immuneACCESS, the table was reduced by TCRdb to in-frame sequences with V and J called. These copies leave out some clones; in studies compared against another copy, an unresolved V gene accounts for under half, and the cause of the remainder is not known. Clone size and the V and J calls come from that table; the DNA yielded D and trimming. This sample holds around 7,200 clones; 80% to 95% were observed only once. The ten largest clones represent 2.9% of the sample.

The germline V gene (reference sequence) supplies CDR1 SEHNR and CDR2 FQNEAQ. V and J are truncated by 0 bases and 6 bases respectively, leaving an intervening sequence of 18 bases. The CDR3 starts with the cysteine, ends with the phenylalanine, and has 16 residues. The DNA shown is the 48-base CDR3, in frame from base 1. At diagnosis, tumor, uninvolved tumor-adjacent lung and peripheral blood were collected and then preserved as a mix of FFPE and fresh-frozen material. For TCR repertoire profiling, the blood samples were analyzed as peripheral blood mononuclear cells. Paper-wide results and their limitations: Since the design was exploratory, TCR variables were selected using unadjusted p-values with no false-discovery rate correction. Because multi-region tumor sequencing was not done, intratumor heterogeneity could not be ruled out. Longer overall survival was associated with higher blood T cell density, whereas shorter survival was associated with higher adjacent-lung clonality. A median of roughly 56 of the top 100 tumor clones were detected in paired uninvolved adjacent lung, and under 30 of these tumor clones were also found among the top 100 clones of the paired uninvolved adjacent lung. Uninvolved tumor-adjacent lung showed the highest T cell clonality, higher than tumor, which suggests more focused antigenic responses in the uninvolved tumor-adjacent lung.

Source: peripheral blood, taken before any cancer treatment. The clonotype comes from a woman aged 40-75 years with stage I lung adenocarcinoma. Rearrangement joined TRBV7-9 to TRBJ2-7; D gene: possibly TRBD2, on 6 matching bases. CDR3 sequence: CASSLASGAVGVEQYF. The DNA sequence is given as TGTGCCAGCAGCTTAGCCTCGGGAGCAGTTGGTGTCGAGCAGTACTTC.